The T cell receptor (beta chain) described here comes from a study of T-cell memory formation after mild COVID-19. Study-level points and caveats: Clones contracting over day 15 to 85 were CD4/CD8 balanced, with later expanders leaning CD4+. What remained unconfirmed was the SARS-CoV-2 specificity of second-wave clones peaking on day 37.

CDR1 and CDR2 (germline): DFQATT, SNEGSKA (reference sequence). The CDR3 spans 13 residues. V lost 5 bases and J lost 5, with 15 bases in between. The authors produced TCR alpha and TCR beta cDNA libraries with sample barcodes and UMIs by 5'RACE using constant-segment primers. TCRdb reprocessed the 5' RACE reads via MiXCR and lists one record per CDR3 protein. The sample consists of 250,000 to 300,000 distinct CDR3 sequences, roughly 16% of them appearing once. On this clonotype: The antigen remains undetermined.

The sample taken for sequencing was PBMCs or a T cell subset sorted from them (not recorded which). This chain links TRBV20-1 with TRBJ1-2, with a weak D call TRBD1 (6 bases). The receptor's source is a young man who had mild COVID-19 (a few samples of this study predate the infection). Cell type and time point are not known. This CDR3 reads CSAVAGARYGYTF. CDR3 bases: TGCAGTGCTGTCGCGGGGGCGCGGTATGGCTACACCTTC.